The 5 T cell receptor beta chains below come from one sample, sequenced in a study of cytomegalovirus exposure and HLA in healthy donors. 13 Jbeta primers and 60 Vbeta primers were used for the PCR. Libraries were prepared by immunoSEQ multiplex PCR; TCRdb keeps only in-frame clonotypes and omits some of them. The sample contains over 150,000 clones, approximately 79% of which appear only once. Sequencing input: PBMCs. The receptor set was obtained from a man in his fifties or sixties in good health and CMV-seronegative.

The V gene is TRBV30, the J gene TRBJ2-1; 13 nucleotides align to TRBD2. The CDR3 is 15 amino acids. Looked up from germline, CDR1 is GTSNPN and CDR2 is SVGIG (reference sequence). The ends lost 0 bases at V and 8 bases at J; junction bases unmatched: 4. The CDR3 loop reads CAWSVGTSGTDEQFF. CDR3 nucleotide sequence: TGTGCCTGGAGTGTAGGGACTAGCGGGACGGATGAGCAGTTCTTC.

The rearrangement joins TRBV30 to TRBJ2-7; the match to TRBD2 covers 12 bases. The CDR3 runs 16 residues. With 1 base clipped from V and 8 bases from J, the junction kept 12 bases outside the gene matches. Per germline, CDR1 GTSNPN and CDR2 SVGIG (reference sequence). The chain's CDR3 is CAWSAWTSGVPTQQYF. CDR3 coding DNA: TGTGCCTGGAGTGCTTGGACTAGCGGGGTACCTACGCAGCAGTACTTC.

This clone was counted a single time. The chain carries TRBV6-5 and TRBJ1-2; 11 bases fit TRBD1. CDR1 and CDR2 (germline): MNHEY, SVGAGI. The CDR3 is 16 residues long. V gave up 2 bases and J gave up 5 bases; unmatched junction bases: 7. CDR3 sequence: CASSYRGQGAPYGYTF. The CDR3 DNA sequence: TGTGCCAGCAGTTACCGCGGACAGGGGGCTCCGTATGGCTACACCTTC.

Note on this clone: The junction shows a germline mismatch at one end, possibly a read error. This chain joins TRBV28 and TRBJ1-2; D might be TRBD1 (6 bases). The length of the CDR3 is 13 residues. Germline V lookup: CDR1 MDHEN, CDR2 SYDVKM. The CDR3 DNA follows: TGTGCCACCAGTAGACAGGTTAACTATGGCTACACCTTC. Its translation: CATSRQVNYGYTF.

The genes are TRBV7-3 and TRBJ2-2; TRBD2 is a possible D gene (5 bases). This CDR3 comprises 13 residues. In germline, CDR1 is SGHTA, CDR2 FQGTGA. The V end was cut by 8 bases, the J end by 1 base, with 8 bases between. The CDR3 spells CASRGGNTGELFF. CDR3 DNA: TGTGCCAGCCGGGGTGGGAACACCGGGGAGCTGTTTTTT. Variable domain in full (rest from reference TRBV7-3 and TRBJ2-2): GAGVSQTPSNKVTEKGKYVELRCDPISGHTALYWYRQSLGQGPEFLIYFQGTGAADDSGLPNDRFFAVRPEGSVSTLKIQRTERGDSAVYLCASRGGNTGELFFGEGSRLTVL.